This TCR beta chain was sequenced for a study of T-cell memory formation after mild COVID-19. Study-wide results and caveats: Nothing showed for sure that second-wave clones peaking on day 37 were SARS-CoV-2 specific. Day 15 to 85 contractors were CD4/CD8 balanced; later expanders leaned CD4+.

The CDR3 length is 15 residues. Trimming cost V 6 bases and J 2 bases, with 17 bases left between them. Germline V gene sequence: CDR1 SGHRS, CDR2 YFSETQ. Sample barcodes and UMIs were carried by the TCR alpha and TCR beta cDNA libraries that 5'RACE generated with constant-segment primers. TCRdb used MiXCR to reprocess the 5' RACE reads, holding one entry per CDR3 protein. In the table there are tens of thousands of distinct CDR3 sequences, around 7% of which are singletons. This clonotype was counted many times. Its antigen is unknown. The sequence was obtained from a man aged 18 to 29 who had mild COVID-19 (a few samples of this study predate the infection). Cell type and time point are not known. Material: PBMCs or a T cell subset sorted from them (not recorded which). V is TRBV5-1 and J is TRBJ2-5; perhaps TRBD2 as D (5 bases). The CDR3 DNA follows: TGCGCCAGCACCTCCCCGGAGGCCAGACAAGAGACCCAGTACTTC. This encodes CASTSPEARQETQYF.